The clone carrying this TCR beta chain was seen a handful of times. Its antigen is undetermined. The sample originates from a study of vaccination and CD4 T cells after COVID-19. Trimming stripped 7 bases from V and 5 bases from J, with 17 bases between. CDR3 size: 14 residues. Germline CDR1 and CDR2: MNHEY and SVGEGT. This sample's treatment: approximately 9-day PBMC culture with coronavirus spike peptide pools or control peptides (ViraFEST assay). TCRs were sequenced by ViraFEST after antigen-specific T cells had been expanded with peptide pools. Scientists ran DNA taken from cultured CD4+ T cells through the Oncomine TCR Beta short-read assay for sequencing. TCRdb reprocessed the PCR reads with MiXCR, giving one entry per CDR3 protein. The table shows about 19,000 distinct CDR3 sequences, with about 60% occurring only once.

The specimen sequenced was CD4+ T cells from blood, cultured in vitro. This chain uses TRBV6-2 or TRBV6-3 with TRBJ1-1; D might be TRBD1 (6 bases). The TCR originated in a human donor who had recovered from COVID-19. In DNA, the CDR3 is TGTGCCAGCACCCCCTTCGTGGGGGCAACTGAAGCTTTCTTT. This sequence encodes CASTPFVGATEAFF.